One and the same sample provided the 25 T cell receptor beta chains below, sequenced in a study of T cells in Graves' hyperthyroidism and ophthalmopathy (dated by TCRdb to between 2018 and 2020). The library came from multiplex PCR. The instrument was an Illumina HiSeq 2000. The TCR beta CDR3 regions were amplified from RNA transcripts. For the first round of RT-PCR on the TCR CDR3, the HTBI primer set was used together with the Qiagen OneStep RT-PCR kit. The public reads were quality trimmed at Q25 with fastp and then assembled into clones with MiXCR by TCRdb, keeping productive beta chains. CDR3 protein duplicates are merged, each entry listing the most common genes and DNA. The sample includes fewer than 650,000 distinct CDR3 sequences, with approximately 49% observed a single time. The leading ten clones occupy about 40% of the sample. The sequenced sample consisted of peripheral blood or thyroid tissue (not recorded which). Receptor source: an adult woman with Graves' disease, either hyperthyroidism or ophthalmopathy (not recorded which).

This chain joins TRBV7-9 and TRBJ2-5; 7 bases fit TRBD1. The CDR3 spans 16 residues. The junction had 13 bases not matched to a gene; V was cut back by 5 bases and J by 4 bases. Germline CDR1 reads SEHNR; CDR2 reads FQNEAQ (reference sequence). The DNA of the CDR3 is TGTGCCAGCAGCCACACCACCCGGGGACAGATAGAGACCCAGTACTTC. Amino acid sequence: CASSHTTRGQIETQYF. Full variable domain (rest looked up from reference TRBV7-9 and TRBJ2-5): DTGVSQNPRHKITKRGQNVTFRCDPISEHNRLYWYRQTLGQGPEFLTYFQNEAQLEKSRLLSDRFSAERPKGSFSTLEIQRTEQGDSAMYLCASSHTTRGQIETQYFGPGTRLLVL.

This clonotype was detected ten times or more. The rearrangement uses TRBV27 and TRBJ1-1; D not resolved. CDR3 length equals 14 residues. Per germline, CDR1 MNHEY and CDR2 SMNVEV (reference sequence). V lost 6 bases and J 2 bases, leaving 13 bases between the germline ends. The CDR3 here is CASRPGWVNTEAFF. CDR3 sequence (DNA): TGTGCCAGCAGGCCCGGATGGGTTAACACTGAAGCTTTCTTT.

This chain uses TRBV19 with TRBJ1-2, with 7 nucleotides matching TRBD1. Losses at the gene ends were 4 bases for V and 2 bases for J; bases not matched to a gene: 16. This CDR3 is built from 18 residues. Germline-derived CDR1 and CDR2 are LNHDA and SQIVND (reference sequence). CDR3 in amino acids: CASSRGTAEMWRNYGYTF. CDR3 nucleotides: TGTGCCAGTAGTAGAGGGACAGCGGAAATGTGGAGAAACTATGGCTACACCTTC.

The DNA for the CDR3 is TGTGCCAGCAGCTGGGGGGAGGGGGGTTTTAACACTGAAGCTTTCTTT. Translation gives CASSWGEGGFNTEAFF. J is TRBJ1-1 and V is TRBV9, with D possibly matching TRBD1 (6 bases). Germline V gives CDR1 SGDLS, CDR2 YYNGEE. With 4 bases removed from V and 2 bases from J, the gap between germline ends came to 18 bases. CDR3 length equals 16 residues.

This clonotype was counted at least ten times. CDR3 region: CASTAGTAPYGYTF. CDR3 DNA sequence: TGTGCCAGCACCGCAGGGACTGCACCATATGGCTACACCTTC. The V gene is TRBV7-2, the J gene TRBJ1-2, with D maybe TRBD1 (5 bases). The CDR3 covers 14 residues. The germline V and J ends were trimmed by 7 bases and 5 bases, with 17 bases remaining between them. CDR1 SGHTA and CDR2 FQGNSA come from the germline V gene.

Many counts were recorded for this clonotype. The rearrangement joins TRBV6-2 or TRBV6-3 to TRBJ1-5; D gene uncertain. Trimming removed 4 bases from V and 5 bases from J, with 9 bases in between. Germline V gives CDR1 MNHEY, CDR2 SVGEGT. The CDR3 runs 13 residues. Here the CDR3 DNA reads TGTGCCAGCAGTTGGACTTCAGATCAGCCCCAGCATTTT. Translating gives CASSWTSDQPQHF.

The V call is TRBV7-9, the J call TRBJ1-2; D unresolved. The germline V and J ends were trimmed by 5 bases and 5 bases, with 12 bases remaining between them. The CDR3 consists of 13 residues. In germline, CDR1 is SEHNR, CDR2 FQNEAQ (reference sequence). CDR3 region: CASSDNGPYGYTF. CDR3 sequence (DNA): TGTGCCAGCAGCGACAACGGGCCTTATGGCTACACCTTC.

This clonotype was observed many times. The chain is built from TRBV20-1 and TRBJ2-5; D uncertain. This CDR3 spans 12 amino acids. CDR1 is DFQATT, CDR2 SNEGSKA, per germline (reference sequence). Trimming pared 6 bases from V and 3 bases from J, leaving 11 bases between. The CDR3: CSAGPLEETQYF. CDR3 coding DNA: TGCAGTGCCGGACCGCTGGAAGAGACCCAGTACTTC.

The J gene is TRBJ2-7, the V gene TRBV20-1, with 11 bases aligning to TRBD2. Germline values: CDR1 DFQATT, CDR2 SNEGSKA (reference sequence). CDR3 length equals 17 residues. The V segment lost 6 bases and the J segment 1 base; nucleotides outside the gene matches: 14. CDR3 DNA sequence: TGCAGTGCCTACCCGACCGGGACTAGCGGACGTTCCTACGAGCAGTACTTC. As protein: CSAYPTGTSGRSYEQYF.

This clonotype showed up just a few times. This chain connects TRBV24-1 to TRBJ2-1; 7 bases line up with TRBD2. V was pared by 6 bases and J by 4 bases, with 8 bases of the junction left unmatched. The CDR3 is 15 residues long. The germline V gene has CDR1 KGHDR and CDR2 SFDVKD. The DNA of the CDR3 is TGTGCCACCAGTTACCAGCGGGGCCCTTACAATGAGCAGTTCTTC. Translating it yields CATSYQRGPYNEQFF.

J is TRBJ2-7 and V is TRBV7-9; D uncertain. The CDR3 is 15 amino acids. In germline, CDR1 is SEHNR, CDR2 FQNEAQ (reference sequence). Trimming pared 2 bases from V and 4 bases from J, leaving 15 bases between. The CDR3 region is CASSLPLGGRYEQYF. DNA for the CDR3: TGTGCCAGCAGCTTACCACTCGGTGGCAGATACGAGCAGTACTTC. The full variable domain, completed using reference TRBV7-9 and TRBJ2-7, is DTGVSQNPRHKITKRGQNVTFRCDPISEHNRLYWYRQTLGQGPEFLTYFQNEAQLEKSRLLSDRFSAERPKGSFSTLEIQRTEQGDSAMYLCASSLPLGGRYEQYFGPGTRLTVT.

This clonotype has ten or more counts. The V and J genes are TRBV29-1 and TRBJ1-5; D remains unclear. CDR3 length equals 13 residues. The V gene's germline CDR1 is SQVTM and CDR2 ANQGSEA. V lost 4 bases and J 3 bases, leaving 10 bases between the germline ends. This CDR3 reads CSVALGFNQPQHF. CDR3 nucleotides: TGCAGCGTTGCCCTTGGGTTCAATCAGCCCCAGCATTTT.

The chain links TRBV10-3 to TRBJ1-1; 9 positions agree with TRBD1. The V gene end was trimmed by 3 bases and the J gene end by 1 base; junction bases not matched to a gene: 9. This CDR3 contains 17 residues. Germline V gene sequence: CDR1 ENHRY, CDR2 SYGVKD. CDR3 loop: CAISETGTGFGNTEAFF. The CDR3 bases are TGTGCCATCAGTGAAACCGGGACAGGGTTCGGGAACACTGAAGCTTTCTTT.

CDR3 sequence reads: CASSLLPSGMTYEQYF. The CDR3 nucleotides are TGTGCCAGCAGCTTACTCCCTAGCGGGATGACCTACGAGCAGTACTTC. The rearrangement joins TRBV7-2 to TRBJ2-7, with 9 bases matching TRBD2. Germline V gives CDR1 SGHTA, CDR2 FQGNSA. V was pared by 2 bases and J by 2 bases, with 7 bases of the junction left unmatched. This CDR3 has 16 residues.

This clonotype showed up many times. The chain joins TRBV15 to TRBJ2-7; the D is unclear. This CDR3 has 14 amino acids. The V and J ends lost 0 bases and 3 bases respectively, with 9 bases between them. Germline V gene data show CDR1 as LNHNV and CDR2 as YYDKDF (reference sequence). As DNA, the CDR3 is TGTGCCACCAGCAGAGATTCGGCAGTCTACGAGCAGTACTTC. Amino acid sequence: CATSRDSAVYEQYF.

The chain combines TRBV12-3 or TRBV12-4 with TRBJ1-1; D remains ambiguous. The V gene lost 6 bases and the J gene lost 1 base, with 9 bases spanning the gap. CDR3 size: 13 residues. CDR3 sequence reads: CASSIQENTEAFF. For the CDR3, the DNA is TGTGCCAGCAGCATCCAGGAGAACACTGAAGCTTTCTTT.

This rearrangement joins TRBV20-1 to TRBJ1-5, with TRBD1 matching over 7 bases. Germline V gene data show CDR1 as DFQATT and CDR2 as SNEGSKA (reference sequence). This CDR3 has 16 amino acids. Losses at the gene ends were 0 bases for V and 0 bases for J; bases not matched to a gene: 5. The CDR3 DNA sequence: TGCAGTGCTAGAGATGGTACAGGGGATAGCAATCAGCCCCAGCATTTT. This encodes CSARDGTGDSNQPQHF.

CDR3 sequence (DNA): TGTGCCAGCAGCTCGGGGACAGGTGGCCCCGGGGCCAACGTCCTGACTTTC. It encodes CASSSGTGGPGANVLTF. V usage is TRBV7-9 and J usage is TRBJ2-6; TRBD1 matches at 8 bases. The V gene's germline CDR1 is SEHNR and CDR2 FQNEAQ (reference sequence). J was trimmed by 4 bases and V by 4 bases; bases with no gene match: 9. This CDR3 spans 17 amino acids.

The chain employs TRBV3-1 and TRBJ2-7; 9 bases match TRBD2. V trimming: 1 base; J trimming: 5 bases; junction bases outside the gene matches: 3. Germline loops: CDR1 LGHDT, CDR2 YNNKEL (reference sequence). The CDR3 runs 14 residues. CDR3 region: CASSQGGRAHEQYF. The CDR3 nucleotides read TGTGCCAGCAGCCAAGGCGGGAGGGCCCACGAGCAGTACTTC.

This chain uses TRBV28 with TRBJ2-5; unclear D gene. This CDR3 has 14 amino acids. Looked up from germline, CDR1 is MDHEN and CDR2 is SYDVKM. V shed 5 bases and J shed 4 bases, with 14 bases lying between them. In DNA, the CDR3 is TGTGCCAGCAGTCCGACACTATACCGAGAGACCCAGTACTTC. Translation: CASSPTLYRETQYF.

This chain joins TRBV7-2 and TRBJ1-3; D remains ambiguous. Trimming left V 0 bases short and J 0 bases short, with 12 bases between. The CDR3 has 17 amino acids. Germline V gene sequence: CDR1 SGHTA, CDR2 FQGNSA. The CDR3 protein is CASSLATTSHSGNTIYF. The CDR3 DNA reads TGTGCCAGCAGCTTAGCCACCACCTCTCACTCTGGAAACACCATATATTTT.

Comments on this clonotype: It may be a read error: a sequence one base away is much more abundant. The rearrangement links TRBV5-1 to TRBJ2-5; D gene unclear. From germline, CDR1 is SGHRS and CDR2 YFSETQ. The CDR3 length is 15 residues. CDR3 residues: CASSSSVGYQETQYF. CDR3 DNA sequence: TGTGCCAGCAGCTCGTCGGTCGGGTACCAAGAGACCCAGTACTTC.

The J gene is TRBJ2-7, the V gene TRBV6-5; the D is unclear. V was clipped by 5 bases and J by 7 bases, with 15 bases between them. This CDR3 comprises 13 residues. Germline lookup yields CDR1 MNHEY and CDR2 SVGAGI. The CDR3 DNA reads TGTGCCAGCAGTACAGATTCGCATGGGGAGCAGTACTTC. This translates into CASSTDSHGEQYF.

This clonotype was counted between two and nine times. The rearrangement links TRBV2 to TRBJ2-7, with 9 bases matching TRBD1. CDR1 is SNHLY, CDR2 FYNNEI, per germline. CDR3 length equals 14 residues. With V trimmed by 7 bases and J by 0 bases, 4 bases remained unmatched. The CDR3 coding sequence is TGTGCCAGCACCGGGACAGGGTACTCCTACGAGCAGTACTTC. It is translated as CASTGTGYSYEQYF.

This clonotype was seen once. No DNA is shown, since the ends of the CDR3 on it are uncertain; the CDR3 is the one TCRdb lists. CDR3 protein: CACSARGRETQYF. This rearrangement joins TRBV25-1 to TRBJ2-5; the D call of TRBD1 is as the table states it, not checked on the DNA. CDR1 is MGHDK and CDR2 is SYGVNS in the germline V gene. The CDR3 is made up of 13 amino acids, end residues included.